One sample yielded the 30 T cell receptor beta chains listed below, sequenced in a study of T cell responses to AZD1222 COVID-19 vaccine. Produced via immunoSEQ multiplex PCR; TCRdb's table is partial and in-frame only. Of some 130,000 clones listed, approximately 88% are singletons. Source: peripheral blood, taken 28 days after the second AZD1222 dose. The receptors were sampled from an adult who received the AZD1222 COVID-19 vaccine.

In DNA, the CDR3 is TGCGCCAGCAGCCAAGCAACAGGGGAAGGCTACACCTTC. This encodes CASSQATGEGYTF. The chain links TRBV4-1 to TRBJ1-2; TRBD1 matches at 7 bases. The CDR3 runs to 13 residues. Germline V gives CDR1 MGHRA, CDR2 YSYEKL. V shed 1 base and J 8 bases; nucleotides not matched to a gene: 4.

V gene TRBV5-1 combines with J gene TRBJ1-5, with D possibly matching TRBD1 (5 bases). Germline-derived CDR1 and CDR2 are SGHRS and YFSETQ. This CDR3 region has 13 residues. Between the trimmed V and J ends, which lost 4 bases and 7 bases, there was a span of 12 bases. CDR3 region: CASSLGPGQPQHF. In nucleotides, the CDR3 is TGCGCCAGCAGCCTGGGGCCTGGACAGCCCCAGCATTTT.

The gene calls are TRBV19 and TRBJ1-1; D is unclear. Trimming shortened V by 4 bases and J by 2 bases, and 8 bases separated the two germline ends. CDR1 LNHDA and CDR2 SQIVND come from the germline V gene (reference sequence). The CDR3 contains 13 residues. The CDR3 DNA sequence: TGTGCCAGTAGTAGTCAGAGAAACACTGAAGCTTTCTTT. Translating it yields CASSSQRNTEAFF.

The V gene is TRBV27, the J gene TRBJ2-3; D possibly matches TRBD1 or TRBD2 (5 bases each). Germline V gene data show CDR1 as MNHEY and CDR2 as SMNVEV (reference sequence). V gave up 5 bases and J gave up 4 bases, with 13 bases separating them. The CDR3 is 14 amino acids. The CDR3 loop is CASSPWGWADTQYF. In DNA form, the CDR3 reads TGTGCCAGCAGTCCTTGGGGGTGGGCAGATACGCAGTATTTT.

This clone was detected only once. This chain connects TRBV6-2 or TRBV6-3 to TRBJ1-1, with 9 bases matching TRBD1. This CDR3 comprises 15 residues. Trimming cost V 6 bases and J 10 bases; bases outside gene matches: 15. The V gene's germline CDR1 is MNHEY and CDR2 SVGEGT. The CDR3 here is CASSSRDRVSLRAFF. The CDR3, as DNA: TGTGCCAGCAGCTCCCGGGACAGGGTCTCTTTACGAGCTTTCTTT.

For the CDR3, the DNA is TGTGCCAGCAGTTTTAGCACAGATACGCAGTATTTT. Translating gives CASSFSTDTQYF. This rearrangement joins TRBV12-3 or TRBV12-4 to TRBJ2-3; no definite D call. Trimming took off 3 bases at V and 0 bases at J, with 1 base between the two ends. The CDR3 runs to 12 residues.

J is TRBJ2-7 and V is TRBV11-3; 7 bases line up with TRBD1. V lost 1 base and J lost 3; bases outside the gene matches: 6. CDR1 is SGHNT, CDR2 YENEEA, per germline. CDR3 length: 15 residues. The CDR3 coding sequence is TGTGCCAGCAGCTTAGTCTGGACAGGCGGCTACGAGCAGTACTTC. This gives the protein CASSLVWTGGYEQYF.

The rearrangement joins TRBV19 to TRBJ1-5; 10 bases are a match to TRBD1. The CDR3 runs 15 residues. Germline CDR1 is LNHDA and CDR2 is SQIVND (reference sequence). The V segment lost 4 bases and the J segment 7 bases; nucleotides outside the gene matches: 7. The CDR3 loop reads CASSRSGQGIQPQHF. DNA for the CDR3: TGTGCCAGTAGTAGATCGGGACAGGGGATCCAGCCCCAGCATTTT.

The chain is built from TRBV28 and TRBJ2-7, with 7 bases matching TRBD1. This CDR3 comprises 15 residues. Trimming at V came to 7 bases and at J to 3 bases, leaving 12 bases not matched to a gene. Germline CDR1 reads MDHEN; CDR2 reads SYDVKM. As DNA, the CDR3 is TGTGCCAGCACCAAACCAACAGGGGTTGGCTACGAGCAGTACTTC. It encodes CASTKPTGVGYEQYF.

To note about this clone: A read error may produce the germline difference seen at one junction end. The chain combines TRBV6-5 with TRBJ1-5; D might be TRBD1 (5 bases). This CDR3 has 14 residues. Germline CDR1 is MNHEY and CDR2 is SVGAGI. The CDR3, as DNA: TGTGCCAGCAGTGACTCGCAGGGAAATCAGCCCCAGCATTTT. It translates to CASSDSQGNQPQHF.

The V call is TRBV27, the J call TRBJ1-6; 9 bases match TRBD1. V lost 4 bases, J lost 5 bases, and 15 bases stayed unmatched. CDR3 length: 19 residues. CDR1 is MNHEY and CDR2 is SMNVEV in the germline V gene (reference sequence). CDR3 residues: CASSSTSPGTGRDNSPLHF. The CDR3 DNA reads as TGTGCCAGCAGTTCCACATCGCCCGGGACAGGGAGGGATAATTCACCCCTCCACTTT.

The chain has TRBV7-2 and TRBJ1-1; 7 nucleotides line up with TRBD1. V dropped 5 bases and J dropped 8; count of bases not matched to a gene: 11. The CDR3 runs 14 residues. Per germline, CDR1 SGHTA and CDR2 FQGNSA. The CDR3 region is CASSTRTGLLEAFF. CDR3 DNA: TGTGCCAGCAGCACCCGGACAGGCCTCTTAGAAGCTTTCTTT.

The CDR3 here is CASSWDDSQPQHF. The CDR3 nucleotides read TGTGCCAGCAGCTGGGACGACAGTCAGCCCCAGCATTTT. The rearrangement joins TRBV5-4 to TRBJ1-5; maybe TRBD1 (5 bases). The CDR3 is made up of 13 amino acids. The V gene's germline CDR1 is SGHNT and CDR2 YYREEE (reference sequence). The ends were cut back, 3 bases at V and 6 bases at J, with 10 bases in the middle.

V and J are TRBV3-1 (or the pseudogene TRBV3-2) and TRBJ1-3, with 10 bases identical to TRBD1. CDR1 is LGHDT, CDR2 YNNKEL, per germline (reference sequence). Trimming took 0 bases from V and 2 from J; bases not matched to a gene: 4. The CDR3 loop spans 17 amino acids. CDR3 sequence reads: CASSQDPGQGPGNTIYF. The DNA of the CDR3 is TGTGCCAGCAGCCAAGATCCGGGACAGGGGCCTGGAAACACCATATATTTT.

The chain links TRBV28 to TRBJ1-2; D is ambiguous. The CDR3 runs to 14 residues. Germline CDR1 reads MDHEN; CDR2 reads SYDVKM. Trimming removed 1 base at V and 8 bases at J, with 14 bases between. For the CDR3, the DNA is TGTGCCAGCAGTTTATTAGAGGCGGGAGGGGGCTACACCTTC. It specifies CASSLLEAGGGYTF.

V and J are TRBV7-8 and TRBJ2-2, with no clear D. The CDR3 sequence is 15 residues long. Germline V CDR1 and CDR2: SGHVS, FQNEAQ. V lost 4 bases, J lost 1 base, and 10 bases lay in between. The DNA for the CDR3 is TGTGCCAGCAGCTATTTGGTCAGGAACACCGGGGAGCTGTTTTTT. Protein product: CASSYLVRNTGELFF. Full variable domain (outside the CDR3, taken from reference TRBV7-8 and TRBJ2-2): GAGVSQSPRYKVAKRGQDVALRCDPISGHVSLFWYQQALGQGPEFLTYFQNEAQLDKSGLPSDRFFAERPEGSVSTLKIQRTQQEDSAVYLCASSYLVRNTGELFFGEGSRLTVL.

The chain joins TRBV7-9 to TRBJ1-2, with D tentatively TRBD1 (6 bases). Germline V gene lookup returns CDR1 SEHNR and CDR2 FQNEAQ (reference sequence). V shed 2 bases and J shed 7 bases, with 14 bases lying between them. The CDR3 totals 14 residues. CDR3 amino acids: CASSLSGGSGGYTF. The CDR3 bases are TGTGCCAGCAGCTTATCGGGGGGCAGCGGTGGCTACACCTTC.

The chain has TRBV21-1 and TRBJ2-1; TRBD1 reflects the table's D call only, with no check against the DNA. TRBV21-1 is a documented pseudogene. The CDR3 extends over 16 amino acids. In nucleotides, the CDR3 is TGTGCCAGCAGCAACAGGAGGGGGCGGCTTAACAATGAGCAGTTCTTC. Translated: CASSNRRGRLNNEQFF.

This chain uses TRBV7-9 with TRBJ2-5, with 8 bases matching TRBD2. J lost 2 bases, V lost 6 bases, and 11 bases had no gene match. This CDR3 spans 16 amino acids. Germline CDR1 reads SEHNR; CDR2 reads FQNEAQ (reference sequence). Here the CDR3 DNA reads TGTGCCAGCAGTACTCCTGGACTAGCTGAACAAGAGACCCAGTACTTC. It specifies CASSTPGLAEQETQYF.

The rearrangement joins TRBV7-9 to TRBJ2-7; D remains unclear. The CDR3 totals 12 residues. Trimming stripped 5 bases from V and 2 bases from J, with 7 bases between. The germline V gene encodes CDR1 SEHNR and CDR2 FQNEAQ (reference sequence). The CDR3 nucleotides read TGTGCCAGCAGCCCCTCACCCTACGAGCAGTACTTC. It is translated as CASSPSPYEQYF.

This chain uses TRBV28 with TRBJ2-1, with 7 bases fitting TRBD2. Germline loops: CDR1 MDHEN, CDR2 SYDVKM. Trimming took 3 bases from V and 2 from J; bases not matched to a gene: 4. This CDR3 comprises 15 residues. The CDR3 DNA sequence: TGTGCCAGCAGTTTGACTAGCCCTACCTACAATGAGCAGTTCTTC. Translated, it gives CASSLTSPTYNEQFF.

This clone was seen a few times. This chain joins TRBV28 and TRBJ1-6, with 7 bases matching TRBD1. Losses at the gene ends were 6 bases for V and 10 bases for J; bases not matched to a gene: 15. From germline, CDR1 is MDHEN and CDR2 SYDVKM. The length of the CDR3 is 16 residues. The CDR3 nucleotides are TGTGCCAGCAGCCCCCCCCAGGGGGTACCTGTGTCACCCCTCCACTTT. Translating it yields CASSPPQGVPVSPLHF. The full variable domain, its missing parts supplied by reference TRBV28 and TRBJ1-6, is DVKVTQSSRYLVKRTGEKVFLECVQDMDHENMFWYRQDPGLGLRLIYFSYDVKMKEKGDIPEGYSVSREKKERFSLILESASTNQTSMYLCASSPPQGVPVSPLHFGNGTRLTVT.

The CDR3 nucleotides are TGTGCCAGCAGCTTTGCGGGTTATAATTCACCCCTCCACTTT. It yields the protein CASSFAGYNSPLHF. The chain carries TRBV7-9 and TRBJ1-6; unclear D gene. Trimming left V 3 bases short and J 4 bases short, with 7 bases between. The germline gives CDR1 SEHNR, CDR2 FQNEAQ (reference sequence). The CDR3 loop spans 14 amino acids.

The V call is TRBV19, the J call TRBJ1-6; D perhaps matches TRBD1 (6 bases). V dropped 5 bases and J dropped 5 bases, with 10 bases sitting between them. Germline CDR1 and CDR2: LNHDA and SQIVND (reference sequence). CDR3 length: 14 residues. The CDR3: CASSPPGDNSPLHF. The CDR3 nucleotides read TGTGCCAGTAGTCCCCCAGGGGATAATTCACCCCTCCACTTT.

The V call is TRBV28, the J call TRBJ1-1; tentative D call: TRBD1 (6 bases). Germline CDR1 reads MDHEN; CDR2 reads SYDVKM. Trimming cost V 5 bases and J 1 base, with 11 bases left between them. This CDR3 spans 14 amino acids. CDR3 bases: TGTGCCAGCAGTGAGGAGGGGGGGAACACTGAAGCTTTCTTT. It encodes CASSEEGGNTEAFF.

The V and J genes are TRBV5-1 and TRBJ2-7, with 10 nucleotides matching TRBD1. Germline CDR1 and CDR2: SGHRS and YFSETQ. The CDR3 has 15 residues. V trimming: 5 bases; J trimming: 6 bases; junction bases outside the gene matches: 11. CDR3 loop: CASRPIMDRGSEQYF. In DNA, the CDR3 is TGCGCCAGCAGACCCATTATGGACAGGGGGAGCGAGCAGTACTTC.

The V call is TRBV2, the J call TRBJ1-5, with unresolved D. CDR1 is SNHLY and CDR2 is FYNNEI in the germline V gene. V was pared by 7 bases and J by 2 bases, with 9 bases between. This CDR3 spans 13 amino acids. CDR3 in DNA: TGTGCCAGCAACCACGGGGGCAATCAGCCCCAGCATTTT. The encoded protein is CASNHGGNQPQHF.

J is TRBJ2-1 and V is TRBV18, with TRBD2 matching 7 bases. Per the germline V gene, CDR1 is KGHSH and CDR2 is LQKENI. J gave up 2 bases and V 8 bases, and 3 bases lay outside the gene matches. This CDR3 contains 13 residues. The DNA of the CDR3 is TGTGCCAGCGGGGAGGGTCCCTACAATGAGCAGTTCTTC. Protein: CASGEGPYNEQFF.

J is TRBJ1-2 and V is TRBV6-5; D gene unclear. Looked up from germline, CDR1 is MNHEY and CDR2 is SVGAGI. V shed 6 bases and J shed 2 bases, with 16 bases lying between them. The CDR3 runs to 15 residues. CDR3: CASSPRPLGNYGYTF. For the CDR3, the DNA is TGTGCCAGCAGCCCACGCCCACTCGGGAACTATGGCTACACCTTC.

The DNA of the CDR3 is TGTGCCAGCAGCTTAAGCGGGGGGGCCTACGAGCAGTACTTC. The encoded protein is CASSLSGGAYEQYF. This rearrangement joins TRBV7-2 to TRBJ2-7; 10 nucleotides line up with TRBD2. The CDR3 is 14 amino acids. Germline trimming cut 2 bases from V and 2 bases from J; bases unmatched to any gene: 0. Germline V CDR1 and CDR2: SGHTA, FQGNSA.